Listed below are T cell receptor beta chains from one sample, sequenced in a study of cytomegalovirus exposure and HLA in healthy donors. Produced via immunoSEQ multiplex PCR; TCRdb's table is partial and in-frame only. The table shows some 140,000 clones, with 80% occurring only once. Sample: PBMCs. Receptors originate from a male donor in good health and CMV-seropositive. The CDR3 runs from the conserved cysteine through the conserved F or W.

j_call v_call cdr3_aa
TRBJ1-5 TRBV2 CASRDDRGNQPQHF
TRBJ1-4 TRBV28 CASRGAGNEKLFF
NA TRBV28 CASSPGVGFYEQYF
TRBJ2-3 TRBV4-1 CASSQVQAGGRDTQYF
TRBJ2-7 TRBV9 CASSVGQGAPYEQYF
TRBJ2-2 TRBV5-4 CASSFGGSGELFF
TRBJ1-6 TRBV10-3 CAINPGQTNSPLHF
TRBJ1-2 TRBV7-3 CASSDRGYGYTF
TRBJ2-3 TRBV10-3 CAISDTSGSTDTQYF
TRBJ1-2 TRBV6-5 CASSPRLQGGYGYTF
TRBJ1-1 TRBV6-5 CASSWAGGGHTEAFF
TRBJ1-4 TRBV5-1 CASSLSTGDGEKLFF
TRBJ1-1 TRBV6-5 CASRGQMNTEAFF
TRBJ2-2 TRBV27 CASGSGSVAGELFF
TRBJ1-3 TRBV18 CASSPNWGQEFSGNTIYF
TRBJ2-7 TRBV30 CAWLKRELSYEQYF
TRBJ2-7 TRBV6-6 CASSYAGDRVPYEQYF
TRBJ2-7 TRBV29-1 CSVEATAYEQYF
TRBJ1-5 TRBV6-1 CASSVSPQHF
TRBJ2-7 TRBV11-3 CASSRQGSEQYF
TRBJ2-7 TRBV6-6 CASSTQGAGFYEQYF
TRBJ2-7 TRBV5-1 CASSLGPGSYEQYF
TRBJ1-2 TRBV27 CASSLSYSNYGYTF
TRBJ1-5 TRBV6-1 CASSEGLEGPQPQHF
TRBJ2-7 TRBV7-2 CASSRISSGSSYEQYF
TRBJ2-7 TRBV6-6 CASSYARGTGAYEQYF
TRBJ1-5 TRBV6-1 CASSDRGGQPQHF
TRBJ2-1 TRBV10-3 CAISDPAGSNEQFF
TRBJ1-5 TRBV5-6 CASSLRGSPGQPQHF